This T cell receptor beta chain is from a study of T-cell memory formation after mild COVID-19. On the study more broadly: Largely donor-specific sequence clusters came from a couple of donors.

This clonotype has a count of ten or more. TCRdb re-analysed the 5' RACE reads in MiXCR, keeping a single row per CDR3 protein. This sample carries 540,000 or so distinct CDR3 sequences, over 20% of them seen once, and the ten largest clones take roughly an eighth. Between the trimmed V and J ends, which lost 2 bases and 0 bases, there was a span of 9 bases. The CDR3 runs 15 residues. Germline V gene data show CDR1 as SGHRS and CDR2 as YFSETQ. This TCR was sampled from an adult woman who had mild COVID-19 (a few samples of this study predate the infection). Cell type and time point are not known. The chain couples TRBV5-1 to TRBJ2-1; possibly TRBD2 for D (5 bases). The specimen sequenced was PBMCs or a T cell subset sorted from them (not recorded which). In nucleotides, the CDR3 is TGCGCCAGCAGCTTATCAGCGGTCTCCTACAATGAGCAGTTCTTC. Amino acids: CASSLSAVSYNEQFF.